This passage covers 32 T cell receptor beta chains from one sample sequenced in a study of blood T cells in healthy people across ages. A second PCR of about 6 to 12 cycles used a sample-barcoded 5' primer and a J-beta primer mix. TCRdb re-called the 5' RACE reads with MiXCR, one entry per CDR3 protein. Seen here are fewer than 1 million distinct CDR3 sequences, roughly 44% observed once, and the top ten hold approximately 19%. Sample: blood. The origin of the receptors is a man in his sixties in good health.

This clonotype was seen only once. CDR3 sequence: CASRMATGELFF. In nucleotides, the CDR3 is TGTGCCAGCAGAATGGCCACCGGGGAGCTGTTTTTT. V is TRBV5-8 and J is TRBJ2-2, with unresolved D. Per the germline V gene, CDR1 is SGHTS and CDR2 is YDEGEE. The CDR3 sequence is 12 residues long. V lost 5 bases and J 4 bases, leaving 6 bases between the germline ends.

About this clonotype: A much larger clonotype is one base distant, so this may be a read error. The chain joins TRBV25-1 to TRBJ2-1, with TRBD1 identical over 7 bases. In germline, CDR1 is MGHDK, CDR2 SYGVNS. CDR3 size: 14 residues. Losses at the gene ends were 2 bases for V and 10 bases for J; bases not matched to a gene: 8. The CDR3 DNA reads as TGTGCCAGCAGTGAAAGCGACAGGGAATACGAGCAGTTCTTC. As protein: CASSESDREYEQFF.

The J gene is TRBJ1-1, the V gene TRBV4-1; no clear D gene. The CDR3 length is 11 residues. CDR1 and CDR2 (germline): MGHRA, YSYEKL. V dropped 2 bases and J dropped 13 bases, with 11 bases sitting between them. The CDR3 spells CASSQQRDRFF. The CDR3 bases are TGCGCCAGCAGCCAACAGCGAGACCGTTTCTTT.

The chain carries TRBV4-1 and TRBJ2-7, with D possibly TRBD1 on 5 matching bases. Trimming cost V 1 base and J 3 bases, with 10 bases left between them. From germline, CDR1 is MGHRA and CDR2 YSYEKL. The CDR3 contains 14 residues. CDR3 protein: CASSQVTGDYEQYF. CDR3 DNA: TGCGCCAGCAGCCAAGTAACAGGAGACTACGAGCAGTACTTC.

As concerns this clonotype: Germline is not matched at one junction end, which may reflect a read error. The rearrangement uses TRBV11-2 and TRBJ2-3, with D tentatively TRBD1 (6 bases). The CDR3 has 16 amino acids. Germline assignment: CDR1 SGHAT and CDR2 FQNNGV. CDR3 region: CASSFRGPGGTDTQYF. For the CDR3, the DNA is TGTGCCAGCAGCTTCCGGGGCCCTGGGGGCACCGATACGCAGTATTTT.

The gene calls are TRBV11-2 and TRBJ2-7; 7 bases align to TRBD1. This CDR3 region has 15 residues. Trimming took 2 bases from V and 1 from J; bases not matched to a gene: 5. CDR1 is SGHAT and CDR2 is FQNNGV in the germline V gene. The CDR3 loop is CASSLPGGGSYEQYF. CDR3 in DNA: TGTGCCAGCAGCTTACCAGGGGGTGGGTCCTACGAGCAGTACTTC.

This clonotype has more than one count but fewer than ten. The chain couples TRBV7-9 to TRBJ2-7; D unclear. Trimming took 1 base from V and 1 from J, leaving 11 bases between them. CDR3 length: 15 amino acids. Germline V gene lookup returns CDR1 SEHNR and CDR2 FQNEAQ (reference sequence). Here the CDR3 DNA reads TGTGCCAGCAGCTTAGGTGAGAGTTCTTCCTACGAGCAGTACTTC. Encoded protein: CASSLGESSSYEQYF.

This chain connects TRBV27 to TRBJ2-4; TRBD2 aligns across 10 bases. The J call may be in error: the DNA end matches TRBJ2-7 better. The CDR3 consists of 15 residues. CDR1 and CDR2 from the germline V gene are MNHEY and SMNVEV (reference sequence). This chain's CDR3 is CASSLTSGTYYEQYF. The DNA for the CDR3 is TGTGCCAGCAGTTTAACTAGCGGGACCTACTACGAGCAGTACTTC.

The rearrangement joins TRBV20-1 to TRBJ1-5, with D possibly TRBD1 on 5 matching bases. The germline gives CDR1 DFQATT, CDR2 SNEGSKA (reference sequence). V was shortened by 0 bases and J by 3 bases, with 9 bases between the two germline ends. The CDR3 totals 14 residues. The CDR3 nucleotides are TGCAGTGCTAGAGATGCAGGGTTCAATCAGCCCCAGCATTTT. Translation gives CSARDAGFNQPQHF.

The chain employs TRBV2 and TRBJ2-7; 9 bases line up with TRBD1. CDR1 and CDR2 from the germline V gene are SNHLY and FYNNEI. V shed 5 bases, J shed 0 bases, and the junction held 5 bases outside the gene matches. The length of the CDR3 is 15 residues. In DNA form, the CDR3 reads TGTGCCAGCAGTCGGGACAGGGCCACCTCCTACGAGCAGTACTTC. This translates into CASSRDRATSYEQYF.

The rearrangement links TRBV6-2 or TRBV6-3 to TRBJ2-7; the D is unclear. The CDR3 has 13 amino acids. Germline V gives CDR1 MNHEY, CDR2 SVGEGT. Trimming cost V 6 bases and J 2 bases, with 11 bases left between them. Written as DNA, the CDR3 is TGTGCCAGCAGCGGTTATCGGACCTACGAGCAGTACTTC. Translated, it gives CASSGYRTYEQYF.

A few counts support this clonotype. CDR3 loop: CASSERRGAVETQYF. The CDR3 nucleotides read TGTGCCAGCAGTGAAAGGCGGGGGGCCGTGGAGACCCAGTACTTC. J is TRBJ2-5 and V is TRBV2, with TRBD2 matching 8 bases. Germline V gene lookup returns CDR1 SNHLY and CDR2 FYNNEI. The CDR3 extends over 15 amino acids. Losses at the gene ends were 2 bases for V and 5 bases for J; bases not matched to a gene: 7.

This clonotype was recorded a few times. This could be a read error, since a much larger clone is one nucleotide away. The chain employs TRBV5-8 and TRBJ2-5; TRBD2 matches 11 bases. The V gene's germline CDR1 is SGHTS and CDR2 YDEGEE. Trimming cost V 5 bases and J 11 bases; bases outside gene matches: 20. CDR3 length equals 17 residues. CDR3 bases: TGTGCCAGCAGGGGGGGAAAGACTAGCGGGAACGAGGGTGAGCAGTACTTC. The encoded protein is CASRGGKTSGNEGEQYF.

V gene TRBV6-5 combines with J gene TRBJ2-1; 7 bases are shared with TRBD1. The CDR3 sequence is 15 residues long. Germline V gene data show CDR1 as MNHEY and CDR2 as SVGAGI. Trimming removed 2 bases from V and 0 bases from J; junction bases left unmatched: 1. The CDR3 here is CASSYGTASYNEQFF. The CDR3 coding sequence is TGTGCCAGCAGTTACGGGACAGCCTCCTACAATGAGCAGTTCTTC.

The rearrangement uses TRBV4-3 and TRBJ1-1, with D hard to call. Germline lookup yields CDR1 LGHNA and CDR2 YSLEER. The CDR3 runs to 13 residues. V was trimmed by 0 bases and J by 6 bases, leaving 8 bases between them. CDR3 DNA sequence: TGCGCCAGCAGCCAAGATTGGAGGGCTGAAGCTTTCTTT. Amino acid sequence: CASSQDWRAEAFF.

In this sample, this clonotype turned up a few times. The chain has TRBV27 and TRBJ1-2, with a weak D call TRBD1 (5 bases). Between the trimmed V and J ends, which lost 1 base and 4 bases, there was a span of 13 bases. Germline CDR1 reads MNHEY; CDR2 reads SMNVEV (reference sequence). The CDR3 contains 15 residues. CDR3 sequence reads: CASSLLVTGFYGYTF. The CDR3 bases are TGTGCCAGCAGTTTATTGGTTACAGGTTTCTATGGCTACACCTTC.

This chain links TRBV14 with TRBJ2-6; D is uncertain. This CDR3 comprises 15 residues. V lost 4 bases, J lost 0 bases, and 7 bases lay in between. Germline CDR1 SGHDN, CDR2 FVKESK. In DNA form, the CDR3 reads TGTGCCAGCAGCCCAGCCTTCTCTGGGGCCAACGTCCTGACTTTC. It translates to CASSPAFSGANVLTF.

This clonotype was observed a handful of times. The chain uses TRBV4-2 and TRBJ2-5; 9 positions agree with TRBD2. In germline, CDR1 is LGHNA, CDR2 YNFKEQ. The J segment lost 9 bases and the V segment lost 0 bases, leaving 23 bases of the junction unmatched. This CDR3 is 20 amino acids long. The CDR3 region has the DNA TGTGCCAGCAGCCAAGACCTCGTCCGGGGAAAGACTAGCGGCACCGGGGCCCAGTACTTC. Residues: CASSQDLVRGKTSGTGAQYF.

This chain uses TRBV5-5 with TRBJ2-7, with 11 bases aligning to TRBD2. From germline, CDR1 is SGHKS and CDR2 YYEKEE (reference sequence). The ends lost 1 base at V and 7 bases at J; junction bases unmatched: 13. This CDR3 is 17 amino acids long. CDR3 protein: CASSLPASGGSYNEQYF. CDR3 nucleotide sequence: TGTGCCAGCAGCTTGCCGGCTAGCGGGGGGAGCTACAATGAGCAGTACTTC.

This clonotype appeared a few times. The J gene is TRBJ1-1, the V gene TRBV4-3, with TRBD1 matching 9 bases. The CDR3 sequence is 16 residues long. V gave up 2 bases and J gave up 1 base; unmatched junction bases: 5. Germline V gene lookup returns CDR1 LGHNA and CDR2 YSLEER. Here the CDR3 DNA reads TGCGCCAGCAGCCAATTAGCGGGACAGGGGAACACTGAAGCTTTCTTT. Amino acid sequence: CASSQLAGQGNTEAFF.

CDR3 sequence (DNA): TGTGCCAGCAGCTTATTGCAGGTTACTAACGAGCAGTACTTC. As protein: CASSLLQVTNEQYF. This chain connects TRBV11-2 to TRBJ2-7; the D is unclear. CDR3 length equals 14 residues. CDR1 and CDR2 from the germline V gene are SGHAT and FQNNGV. Trimming shortened V by 2 bases and J by 5 bases, and 13 bases separated the two germline ends. The full variable domain, with the rest looked up from reference TRBV11-2 and TRBJ2-7, is EAGVAQSPRYKIIEKRQSVAFWCNPISGHATLYWYQQILGQGPKLLIQFQNNGVVDDSQLPKDRFSAERLKGVDSTLKIQPAKLEDSAVYLCASSLLQVTNEQYFGPGTRLTVT.

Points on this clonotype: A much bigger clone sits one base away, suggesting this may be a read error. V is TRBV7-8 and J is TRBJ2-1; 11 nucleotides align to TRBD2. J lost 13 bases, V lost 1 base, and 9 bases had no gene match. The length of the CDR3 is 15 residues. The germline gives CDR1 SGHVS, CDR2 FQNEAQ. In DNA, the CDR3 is TGTGCCAGCAGCTTAGGGGGACTAGCGGAAGAGACCCAGTTCTTC. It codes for CASSLGGLAEETQFF.

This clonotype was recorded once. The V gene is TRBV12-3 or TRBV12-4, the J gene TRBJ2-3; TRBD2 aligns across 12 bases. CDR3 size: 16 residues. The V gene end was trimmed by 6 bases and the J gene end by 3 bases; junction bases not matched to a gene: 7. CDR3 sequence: CASSYTSGGRTDTQYF. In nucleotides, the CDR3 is TGTGCCAGCAGCTATACTAGCGGGGGGAGGACAGATACGCAGTATTTT.

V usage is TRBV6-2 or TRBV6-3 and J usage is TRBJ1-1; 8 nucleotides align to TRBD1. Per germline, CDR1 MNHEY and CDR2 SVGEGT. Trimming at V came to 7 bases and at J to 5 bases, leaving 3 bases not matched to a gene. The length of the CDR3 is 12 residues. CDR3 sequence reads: CASTGGLTEAFF. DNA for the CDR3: TGTGCCAGCACAGGGGGCCTGACTGAAGCTTTCTTT.

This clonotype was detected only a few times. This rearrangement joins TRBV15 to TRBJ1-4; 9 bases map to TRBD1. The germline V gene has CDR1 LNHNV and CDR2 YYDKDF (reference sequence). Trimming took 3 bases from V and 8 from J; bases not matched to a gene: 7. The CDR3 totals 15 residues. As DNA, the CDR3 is TGTGCCACCAGCAGGGGACAGGGCTACGGAGAAAAACTGTTTTTT. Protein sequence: CATSRGQGYGEKLFF.

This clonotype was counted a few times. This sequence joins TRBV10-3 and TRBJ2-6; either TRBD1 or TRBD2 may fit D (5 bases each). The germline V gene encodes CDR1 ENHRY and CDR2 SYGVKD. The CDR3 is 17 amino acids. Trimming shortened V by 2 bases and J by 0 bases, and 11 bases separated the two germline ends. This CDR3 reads CAISEELGVSGANVLTF. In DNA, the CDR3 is TGTGCCATCAGTGAGGAGTTGGGGGTCTCTGGGGCCAACGTCCTGACTTTC.

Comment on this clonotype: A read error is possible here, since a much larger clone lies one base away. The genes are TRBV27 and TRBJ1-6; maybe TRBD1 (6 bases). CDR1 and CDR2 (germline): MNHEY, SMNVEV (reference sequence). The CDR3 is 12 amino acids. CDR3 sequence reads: CASSLQGSPPHF. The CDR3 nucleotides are TGTGCCAGCAGTCTACAGGGTTCACCCCCCCACTTT.

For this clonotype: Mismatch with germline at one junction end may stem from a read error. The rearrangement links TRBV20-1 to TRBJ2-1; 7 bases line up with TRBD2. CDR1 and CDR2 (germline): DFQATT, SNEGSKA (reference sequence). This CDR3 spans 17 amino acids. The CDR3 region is CSARDHRVGGSYNERFF. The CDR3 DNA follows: TGCAGTGCTAGAGATCATCGGGTCGGGGGGTCCTACAATGAGCGGTTCTTC.

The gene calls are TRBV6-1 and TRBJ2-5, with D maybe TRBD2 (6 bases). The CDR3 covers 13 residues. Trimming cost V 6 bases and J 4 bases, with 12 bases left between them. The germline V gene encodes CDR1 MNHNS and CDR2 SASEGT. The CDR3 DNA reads TGTGCCAGCAGGCCGGGACTGGGAGAGACCCAGTACTTC. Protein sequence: CASRPGLGETQYF.

The CDR3 spells CSARNQVSSYNSPLHF. The CDR3 DNA sequence: TGCAGTGCTAGGAACCAGGTCAGCTCCTATAATTCACCCCTCCACTTT. The chain carries TRBV20-1 and TRBJ1-6; D remains unclear. The V end was cut by 3 bases, the J end by 0 bases, with 12 bases between. Germline assignment: CDR1 DFQATT and CDR2 SNEGSKA (reference sequence). This CDR3 region has 16 residues.

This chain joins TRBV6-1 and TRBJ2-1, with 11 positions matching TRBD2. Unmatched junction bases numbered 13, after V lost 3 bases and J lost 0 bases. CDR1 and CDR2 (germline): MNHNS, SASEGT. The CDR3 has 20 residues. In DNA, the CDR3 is TGTGCCAGCAGTGAGATACTAGCGGGGGCCCCTAAGAGCTCCTACAATGAGCAGTTCTTC. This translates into CASSEILAGAPKSSYNEQFF.

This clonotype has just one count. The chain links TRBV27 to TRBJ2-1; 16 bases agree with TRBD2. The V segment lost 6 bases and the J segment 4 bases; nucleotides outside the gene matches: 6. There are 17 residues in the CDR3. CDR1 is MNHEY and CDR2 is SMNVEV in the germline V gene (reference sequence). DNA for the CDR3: TGTGCCAGCAGGGGACTAGCGGGGGGGCCTCCTTACAATGAGCAGTTCTTC. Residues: CASRGLAGGPPYNEQFF.